This TCR beta chain was documented in a study of cytomegalovirus exposure and HLA in healthy donors. The study, taken as a whole, reports: What a later analysis showed was that several of the most significant clusters appeared linked to common viral pathogens. Using a false discovery rate of 0.05, a later analysis showed that 15,000 to 20,000 TCR beta sequences were associated with HLA alleles.

In the PCR, 60 Vbeta and 13 Jbeta primers were used. Sequencing was performed with immunoSEQ multiplex PCR; in TCRdb, only in-frame clones are kept and a portion is missing. The repertoire holds about 130,000 clones, with 15% to 20% as singletons. Concerning this clone itself: Its antigen is still unknown.

The TCR originated in a female donor in good health and CMV-seropositive. Sequencing was carried out using PBMCs.

CDR3 sequence: CASSRLAGGFSGELFF. CDR3 sequence (DNA): TGTGCCAGTAGTAGACTAGCGGGGGGGTTCAGCGGGGAGCTGTTTTTT. The chain links TRBV19 to TRBJ2-2; 14 positions match TRBD2. CDR3 length: 16 residues. With V trimmed by 4 bases and J by 7 bases, 5 bases remained unmatched. Per the germline V gene, CDR1 is LNHDA and CDR2 is SQIVND (reference sequence).